This T cell receptor (beta chain) was observed in a study of T-cell reconstitution after alpha-beta-depleted transplantation in children. Using unique molecular identifiers, the investigators prepared the TCRbeta library. TCRdb reprocessed the PCR reads with MiXCR, giving one entry per CDR3 protein. The sample comprises approximately 650,000 distinct CDR3 sequences, about an eighth of which are singletons, and around 0.8% rests with the top ten. Points on this clonotype: Its cognate antigen is unknown.

Trimming shortened V by 8 bases and J by 2 bases, and 7 bases separated the two germline ends. The CDR3 covers 11 residues. Per germline, CDR1 SEHNR and CDR2 FQNEAQ (reference sequence). General observations from the study: From newly produced T cells came most of the T-cell counts and diversity one year after transplant.

Sequencing was performed on PBMCs, taken before TCRalphabeta/CD19-depleted stem cell transplant. This chain links TRBV7-9 with TRBJ2-7; D remains ambiguous. This clonotype originated in a girl aged 2 to 9 with congenital amegakaryocytic thrombocytopenia, due to receive a stem cell transplant. This chain's CDR3 is CASLGPYEQYF. CDR3 DNA sequence: TGTGCCAGCCTCGGTCCCTACGAGCAGTACTTC.